This T cell receptor (beta chain) was sequenced for a study of radiotherapy plus CTLA-4 blockade in lung cancer. Note on this clone: What it recognizes is unknown.

Patients had chemo-refractory metastatic non-small-cell lung cancer and received focal radiation plus CTLA-4 blockade that used ipilimumab. Germline assignment: CDR1 SGHAT and CDR2 FQNNGV. There are 13 residues in the CDR3. Trimming cost V 0 bases and J 3 bases, with 6 bases left between them. Profiling relied on immunoSEQ multiplex PCR, and the TCRdb table lists in-frame clones only, not all of them. The sample consists of 80,000 or so clones, around 81% of them appearing once. Points from the study as a whole: In blood, after radiotherapy plus ipilimumab, tumor-derived TCR clones expanded. Early clone dynamics of blood T cells, plus interferon-beta, reportedly predicted response best.

The TCR comes from a human donor with non-small cell lung cancer who had a partial response to radiotherapy plus ipilimumab. Some clones in this sample may be carry-over from other donors' samples. Sequencing used peripheral blood, obtained from a patient treated with radiotherapy plus ipilimumab. This sequence joins TRBV11-2 and TRBJ2-7; TRBD2 is a possible D gene (6 bases). The CDR3 loop is CASSLEGGYEQYF. Here the CDR3 DNA reads TGTGCCAGCAGCTTAGAGGGGGGCTACGAGCAGTACTTC.